Listed below are T cell receptor beta chains from one sample, sequenced in a study of cytomegalovirus exposure and HLA in healthy donors. Some clones are missing from TCRdb's copy, which holds only in-frame ones; the method was immunoSEQ multiplex PCR. The sample records 150,000 to 250,000 clones, around 80% being singletons. Sequencing was carried out using PBMCs. These receptors were taken from a woman under 40 in good health and CMV-seropositive. CDR3s include the opening cysteine and the closing phenylalanine or tryptophan. D genes are given only for firm matches. Where a row states a size, it is once, few, many or the class of an expanded clone; other rows omit it.

NA TRBJ1-2 TRBD1 TRBV9 CASSPRTGFFYGYTF TGTGCCAGCAGCCCCCGGACAGGATTTTTCTATGGCTACACCTTC
NA TRBJ2-6 NA TRBV7-9 CASSSTGSSGANVLTF TGTGCCAGCAGCTCTACAGGGAGCTCTGGGGCCAACGTCCTGACTTTC
once TRBJ2-7 NA TRBV5-5 CASSLGQSSYEQYF TGTGCCAGCAGCTTGGGGCAGTCATCCTACGAGCAGTACTTC
few TRBJ2-1 NA TRBV7-2 CASSLVGGANNEQFF TGTGCCAGCAGCTTAGTGGGGGGTGCCAACAATGAGCAGTTCTTC
NA TRBJ2-7 TRBD2 TRBV4-1 CASSQERKVAGSEQYF TGCGCCAGCAGCCAAGAGCGAAAGGTAGCGGGAAGCGAGCAGTACTTC
NA TRBJ2-2 TRBD1 TRBV6-5 CASSPGTETGELFF TGTGCCAGCAGTCCCGGGACAGAAACCGGGGAGCTGTTTTTT
NA TRBJ2-5 NA TRBV18 CASSPYLSGQETQYF TGTGCCAGCTCACCCTATCTAAGCGGCCAAGAGACCCAGTACTTC
NA TRBJ1-5 NA TRBV6-1 CASSGTPGTPYQPQHF TGTGCCAGCAGTGGGACCCCGGGGACACCGTATCAGCCCCAGCATTTT
NA TRBJ1-3 NA TRBV6-5 CASSNDKALGNTIYF TGTGCCAGCAGTAACGACAAGGCTCTCGGAAACACCATATATTTT
NA TRBJ2-1 TRBD1 TRBV7-9 CASSLAGDRGHEQFF TGTGCCAGCAGCCTCGCGGGGGACAGGGGCCATGAGCAGTTCTTC
NA TRBJ1-1 TRBD1 TRBV27 CASKTGTGDPEAFF TGTGCCAGCAAGACCGGGACAGGGGACCCTGAAGCTTTCTTT
NA TRBJ1-1 NA TRBV10-3 CAISPTGNTEAFF TGTGCCATCAGTCCGACGGGGAACACTGAAGCTTTCTTT
NA TRBJ1-1 NA TRBV14 CASSPQWNTEAFF TGTGCCAGCAGCCCGCAGTGGAACACTGAAGCTTTCTTT
NA TRBJ2-7 NA TRBV28 CASSILQGVGGNEQYF TGTGCCAGCAGTATCCTCCAGGGTGTCGGGGGAAACGAGCAGTACTTC
NA TRBJ1-2 TRBD1 TRBV6-6 CASNDRGAGGYTF TGTGCCAGCAACGACAGGGGAGCGGGTGGCTACACCTTC
NA TRBJ2-2 NA TRBV9 CASSVLQTDTGELFF TGTGCCAGCAGCGTACTGCAAACGGACACCGGGGAGCTGTTTTTT
NA TRBJ2-5 NA TRBV6-1 CASSGRGWETQYF TGTGCCAGCAGTGGTCGCGGTTGGGAGACCCAGTACTTC
NA TRBJ2-3 NA TRBV5-4 CASSTPGQGVDTQYF TGTGCCAGCAGCACACCGGGACAAGGCGTGGATACGCAGTATTTT
NA TRBJ1-1 NA TRBV29-1 CSVEGIMGGTEAFF TGCAGCGTTGAAGGGATTATGGGGGGCACTGAAGCTTTCTTT
NA TRBJ2-5 TRBD1 TRBV27 CASRRTGSQETQYF TGTGCCAGCAGAAGGACAGGATCGCAAGAGACCCAGTACTTC
few TRBJ2-7 NA TRBV30 CAWRGGPRRDEQYF TGTGCCTGGAGGGGGGGGCCCCGCAGAGACGAGCAGTACTTC
few TRBJ1-2 NA TRBV20-1 CSASTGYGYTF TGCAGTGCTAGTACCGGGTATGGCTACACCTTC
NA TRBJ2-6 NA TRBV7-6 CASSLGGTGANVLTF TGTGCCAGCAGCTTAGGAGGCACTGGGGCCAACGTCCTGACTTTC
NA TRBJ2-2 NA TRBV2 CASSEWGLNTGELFF TGTGCCAGCAGTGAATGGGGGCTTAACACCGGGGAGCTGTTTTTT
once TRBJ1-2 NA TRBV23-1 CASSPRASKGDYGYTF TGCGCCAGCAGTCCCCGCGCTTCCAAGGGGGACTATGGCTACACCTTC
NA TRBJ2-7 NA TRBV19 CASSIVRDNHYEQYF TGTGCCAGTAGTATAGTCCGGGACAACCACTACGAGCAGTACTTC
few TRBJ1-2 NA TRBV20-1 CSAVGNYGYTF TGCAGTGCTGTCGGGAACTATGGCTACACCTTC
NA TRBJ2-1 TRBD2 TRBV19 CASSRTSGYNNEQFF TGTGCCAGTAGTAGGACTAGCGGGTACAACAATGAGCAGTTCTTC
NA TRBJ2-1 TRBD1 TRBV30 CARQEGQGGNEQFF TGTGCCCGACAGGAAGGACAGGGGGGGAATGAGCAGTTCTTC
NA TRBJ2-1 NA TRBV29-1 CSVVAAYNEQFF TGCAGCGTTGTTGCAGCCTACAATGAGCAGTTCTTC
NA TRBJ2-7 NA TRBV14 CASSGRGSAYPSVYEQYF TGTGCCAGCAGCGGTAGAGGTAGCGCGTATCCCTCAGTCTACGAGCAGTACTTC
NA TRBJ1-2 NA TRBV5-1 CASSLDPEYGYTF TGCGCCAGCAGCTTGGATCCGGAGTATGGCTACACCTTC
NA TRBJ2-5 TRBD1 TRBV7-8 CASSEGTGKETQYF TGTGCCAGCAGCGAAGGGACAGGGAAAGAGACCCAGTACTTC
NA TRBJ1-5 TRBD1 TRBV29-1 CSVVWEGGSNQPQHF TGCAGCGTTGTATGGGAAGGGGGCAGCAATCAGCCCCAGCATTTT
NA TRBJ1-4 NA TRBV6-6 CASVSTSEVYEKLFF TGTGCCAGCGTATCAACGAGCGAAGTGTACGAAAAACTGTTTTTT
NA TRBJ2-7 NA TRBV28 CASSLIQIHSYEQYF TGTGCCAGCAGTTTAATCCAAATACACTCCTACGAGCAGTACTTC
NA TRBJ2-7 NA TRBV4-1 CASSSRSGTRGYEQYF TGCGCCAGCAGCTCCCGCTCCGGGACAAGGGGGTACGAGCAGTACTTC
NA TRBJ2-1 TRBD2 TRBV5-1 CASSLALPGTSGRARNEQFF TGCGCCAGCAGCTTGGCCCTGCCCGGGACTAGCGGGAGGGCCCGGAATGAGCAGTTCTTC
NA TRBJ2-5 TRBD2 TRBV4-1 CASSPGLAGIRQETQYF TGCGCCAGCAGCCCAGGACTAGCGGGAATACGGCAAGAGACCCAGTACTTC
NA TRBJ2-1 TRBD2 TRBV19 CASNPPGLAGRNEQFF TGTGCCAGTAACCCTCCGGGACTAGCGGGGCGCAATGAGCAGTTCTTC
NA TRBJ2-7 NA TRBV5-6 CASSPLTNSYEQYF TGTGCCAGCAGCCCCTTAACTAACTCATACGAGCAGTACTTC
NA TRBJ2-1 TRBD2 TRBV25-1 CASSPSGTYNEQFF TGTGCCAGCAGCCCTAGCGGGACGTACAATGAGCAGTTCTTC
NA TRBJ2-2 NA TRBV13 CASSSLTPLVGGTFTGELFF TGTGCCAGCAGCTCACTCACCCCCCTGGTTGGGGGGACGTTCACCGGGGAGCTGTTTTTT
NA TRBJ1-3 NA TRBV27 CASSSTGSGNTIYF TGTGCCAGCAGTTCCACAGGGTCGGGGAACACCATATATTTT
few TRBJ1-5 TRBD1 TRBV6-1 CASGETGEAQPQHF TGTGCCAGCGGAGAAACAGGGGAAGCTCAGCCCCAGCATTTT
NA TRBJ2-7 TRBD2 TRBV6-5 CASSYGGDYEQYF TGTGCCAGCAGTTACGGGGGGGACTACGAGCAGTACTTC
NA TRBJ2-1 NA TRBV25-1 CASSDSARVPYNEQFF TGTGCCAGCAGTGACTCTGCGCGGGTGCCGTACAATGAGCAGTTCTTC
NA TRBJ2-7 NA TRBV29-1 CSWSPGEGYEQYF TGCAGCTGGAGCCCCGGAGAGGGATACGAGCAGTACTTC
NA TRBJ2-1 TRBD2 TRBV9 CASSASGSSYNEQFF TGTGCCAGCAGCGCCAGCGGGAGCTCCTACAATGAGCAGTTCTTC
NA TRBJ1-2 NA TRBV11-2 CASSSGYGYTF TGTGCCAGCAGCTCAGGGTACGGCTACACCTTC
NA TRBJ2-3 TRBD2 TRBV2 CAGTGLAASTDTQYF TGTGCCGGGACTGGACTAGCAGCCAGCACAGATACGCAGTATTTT
NA TRBJ1-5 NA TRBV10-3 CAISEGGGSGRYNQPQHF TGTGCCATCAGTGAGGGAGGAGGATCCGGACGGTACAATCAGCCCCAGCATTTT